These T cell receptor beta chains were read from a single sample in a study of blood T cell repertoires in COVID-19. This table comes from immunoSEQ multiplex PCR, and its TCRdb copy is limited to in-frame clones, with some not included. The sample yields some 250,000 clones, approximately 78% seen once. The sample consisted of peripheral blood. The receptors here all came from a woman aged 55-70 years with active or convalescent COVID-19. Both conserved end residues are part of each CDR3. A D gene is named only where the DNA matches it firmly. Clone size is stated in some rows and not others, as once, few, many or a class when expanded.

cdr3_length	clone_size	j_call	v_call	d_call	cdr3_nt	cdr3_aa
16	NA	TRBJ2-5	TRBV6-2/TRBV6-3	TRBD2	TGTGCCAGCAGTTACGAGTCTAGCGGGGGGAGGGAGACCCAGTACTTC	CASSYESSGGRETQYF
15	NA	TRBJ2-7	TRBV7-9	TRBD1	TGTGCCAGCAGGCCTACCGGGACAGGTAATTTCGAGCAGTACTTC	CASRPTGTGNFEQYF
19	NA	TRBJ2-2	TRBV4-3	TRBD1	TGCGCCAGCAGCCAGGCGCCTTGGGACAGGGGGCCTTACACCGGGGAGCTGTTTTTT	CASSQAPWDRGPYTGELFF
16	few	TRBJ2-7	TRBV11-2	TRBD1	TGTGCCAGCAGCGCCCCAACAGGGGTGGGGTCTTACGAGCAGTACTTC	CASSAPTGVGSYEQYF
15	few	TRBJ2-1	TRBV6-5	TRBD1	TGTGCCAGCAGCCTCGACAGGGTCTCCTACAATGAGCAGTTCTTC	CASSLDRVSYNEQFF
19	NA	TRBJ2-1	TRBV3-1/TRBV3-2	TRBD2	TGTGCCAGCAGCCAAGGAATAATAAGCGGGGGAACCTCCTACAATGAGCAGTTCTTC	CASSQGIISGGTSYNEQFF
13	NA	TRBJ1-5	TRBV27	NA	TGTGCCAGCAGTCAAGCCCAGGGGCAGCCCCAGCATTTT	CASSQAQGQPQHF
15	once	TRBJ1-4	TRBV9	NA	TGTGCCAGCAGCGTAGAGGGGACAACTAATGAAAAACTGTTTTTT	CASSVEGTTNEKLFF
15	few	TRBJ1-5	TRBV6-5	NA	TGTGCCAGCAGTTACTCGGGAGGAGGCAATCAGCCCCAGCATTTT	CASSYSGGGNQPQHF
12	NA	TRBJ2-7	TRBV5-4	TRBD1	TGTGCCAGCAGCAGACAGGGCTACGAGCAGTACTTC	CASSRQGYEQYF
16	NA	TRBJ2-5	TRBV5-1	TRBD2	TGCGCCAGCAGGCAATCACTAGCGGGGGGGAAAGAGACCCAGTACTTC	CASRQSLAGGKETQYF
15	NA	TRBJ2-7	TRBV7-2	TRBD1	TGTGCCAGCAGCTTGGCGGGACAGGGGGCCTACGAGCAGTACTTC	CASSLAGQGAYEQYF
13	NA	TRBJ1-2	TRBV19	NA	TGTGCCAGTATCGTGGGGCAGGGCGGTGGCTACACCTTC	CASIVGQGGGYTF
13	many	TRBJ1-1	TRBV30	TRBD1	TGTGCCTGGAGGGGGACAGGGTTGGACACGGCTTTCTTT	CAWRGTGLDTAFF
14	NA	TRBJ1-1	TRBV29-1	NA	TGCAGCGTTGAAGGGCCTACAGCTAACACTGAAGCTTTCTTT	CSVEGPTANTEAFF
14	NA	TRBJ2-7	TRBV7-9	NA	TGTGCCAGCAGACCGACGGGGCGGGGGCTCGAGCAGTACTTC	CASRPTGRGLEQYF
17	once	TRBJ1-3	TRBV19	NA	TGTGCCAGTAGAGACCTCAGTTTGAGGGTCTCTGGAAACACCATATATTTT	CASRDLSLRVSGNTIYF
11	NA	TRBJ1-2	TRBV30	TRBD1	TGTGCCTCCGGACAGGTCCATGGCTACACCTTC	CASGQVHGYTF
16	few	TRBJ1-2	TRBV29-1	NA	TGCAGCGTTGAAGGGACAGACAAGTCCCCTAACTATGGCTACACCTTC	CSVEGTDKSPNYGYTF
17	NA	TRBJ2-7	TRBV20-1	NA	TGCAGTGCTAGTCCCTCGGACTTGAGAAGTGGGCGCGACGAGCAGTACTTC	CSASPSDLRSGRDEQYF
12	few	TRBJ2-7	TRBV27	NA	TGTGCCAGCAGGGACACCCCCTACGAGCAGTACTTC	CASRDTPYEQYF
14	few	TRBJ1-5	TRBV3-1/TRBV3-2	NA	TGTGCCAGCAGCCAAGGGACAGACCATCAGCCCCAGCATTTT	CASSQGTDHQPQHF
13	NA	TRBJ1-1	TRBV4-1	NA	TGCGCCAGCAGCCACTCTAGGAGCACTGAAGCTTTCTTT	CASSHSRSTEAFF
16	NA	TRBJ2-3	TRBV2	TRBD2	TGTGCCAGCAGTTCCTTAGCGGGGGTCGGACCAGATACGCAGTATTTT	CASSSLAGVGPDTQYF
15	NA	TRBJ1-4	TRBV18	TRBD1	TGTGCCAGCTCACCAGGGACAGGGGGAAATGAAAAACTGTTTTTT	CASSPGTGGNEKLFF
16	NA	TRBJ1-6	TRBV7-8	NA	TGTGCCAGCAGCTTAGAAGGCGTAGGGGATATTTCACCCCTCCACTTT	CASSLEGVGDISPLHF
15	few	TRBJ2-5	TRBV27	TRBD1	TGTGCCAGCAGTGCCACGGGACAGCCCCAAGAGACCCAGTACTTC	CASSATGQPQETQYF
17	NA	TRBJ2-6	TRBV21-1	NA	TGTGCCAGCACCCCGAGCGGGCCCCTCTCTGGGGCCAACGTCCTGACTTTC	CASTPSGPLSGANVLTF
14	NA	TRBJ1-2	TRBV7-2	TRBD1	TGTGCCAGCAGCCCCAACAGGGGAAACTATGGCTACACCTTC	CASSPNRGNYGYTF
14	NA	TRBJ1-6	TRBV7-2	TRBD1	TGTGCCAGCAGCAACAGGGGGGGTTATTCACCCCTCCACTTT	CASSNRGGYSPLHF
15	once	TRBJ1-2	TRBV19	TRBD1	TGTGCCAGTAGTCCGGGACAGGGACCCTATTATGGCTACACCTTC	CASSPGQGPYYGYTF
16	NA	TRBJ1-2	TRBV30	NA	TGTGCCTGGAGGGATTTCAGGGGTTTTATGGACTATGGCTACACCTTC	CAWRDFRGFMDYGYTF
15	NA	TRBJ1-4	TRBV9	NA	TGTGCCAGCAGCGTAGGTACAGGGCTAAATGAAAAACTGTTTTTT	CASSVGTGLNEKLFF
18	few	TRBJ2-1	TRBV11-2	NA	TGTGCCAGCAGCTTCGCCATCGCCAGGGCCGGCAGGTACAATGAGCAGTTCTTC	CASSFAIARAGRYNEQFF
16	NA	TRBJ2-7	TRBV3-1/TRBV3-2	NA	TGTGCCAGCAGCCAAGATGCAGCAGGGGATCGCTACGAGCAGTACTTC	CASSQDAAGDRYEQYF
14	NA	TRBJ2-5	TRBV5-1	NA	TGCGCCAGCAGCTTGGGTGGGGGCCCAGAGACCCAGTACTTC	CASSLGGGPETQYF
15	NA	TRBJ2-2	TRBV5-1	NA	TGCGCCAGCAGCTCGGCAGACAGGAACACCGGGGAGCTGTTTTTT	CASSSADRNTGELFF
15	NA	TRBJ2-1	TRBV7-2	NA	TGTGCCAGCAGCTTAGTAGGGACTGCAGACAATGAGCAGTTCTTC	CASSLVGTADNEQFF
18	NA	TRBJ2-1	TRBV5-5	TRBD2	TGTGCCAGCAGCCGTAGCGGGGGGCCGGCTAGCTCCTACAATGAGCAGTTCTTC	CASSRSGGPASSYNEQFF
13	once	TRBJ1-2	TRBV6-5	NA	TGTGCCAGCAGCCGCCCGGGACGGGGGAGCTACACCTTC	CASSRPGRGSYTF
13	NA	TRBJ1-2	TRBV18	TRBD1	TGTGCCAGCTCACCCGAGGGGGCTGGTGGCTACACCTTC	CASSPEGAGGYTF
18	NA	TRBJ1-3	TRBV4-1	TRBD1	TGCGCCAGCAGCCAACCGCTGAGGGGACAGGGGGGAGGAAACACCATATATTTT	CASSQPLRGQGGGNTIYF
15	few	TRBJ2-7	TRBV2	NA	TGTGCCAGCAGAAGTGCACCGGGGGGCCCCTACGAGCAGTACTTC	CASRSAPGGPYEQYF